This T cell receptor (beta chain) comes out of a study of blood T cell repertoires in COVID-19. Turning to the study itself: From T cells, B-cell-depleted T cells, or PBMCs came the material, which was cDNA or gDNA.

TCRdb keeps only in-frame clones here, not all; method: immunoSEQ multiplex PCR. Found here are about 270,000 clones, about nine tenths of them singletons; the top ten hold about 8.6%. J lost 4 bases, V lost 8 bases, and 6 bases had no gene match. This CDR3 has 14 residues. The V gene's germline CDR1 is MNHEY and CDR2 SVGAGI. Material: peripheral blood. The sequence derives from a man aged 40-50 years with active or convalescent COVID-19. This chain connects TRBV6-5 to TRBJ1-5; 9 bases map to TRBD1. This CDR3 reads CASGPGQGNQPQHF. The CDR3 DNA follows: TGTGCCAGCGGTCCGGGACAGGGAAATCAGCCCCAGCATTTT.